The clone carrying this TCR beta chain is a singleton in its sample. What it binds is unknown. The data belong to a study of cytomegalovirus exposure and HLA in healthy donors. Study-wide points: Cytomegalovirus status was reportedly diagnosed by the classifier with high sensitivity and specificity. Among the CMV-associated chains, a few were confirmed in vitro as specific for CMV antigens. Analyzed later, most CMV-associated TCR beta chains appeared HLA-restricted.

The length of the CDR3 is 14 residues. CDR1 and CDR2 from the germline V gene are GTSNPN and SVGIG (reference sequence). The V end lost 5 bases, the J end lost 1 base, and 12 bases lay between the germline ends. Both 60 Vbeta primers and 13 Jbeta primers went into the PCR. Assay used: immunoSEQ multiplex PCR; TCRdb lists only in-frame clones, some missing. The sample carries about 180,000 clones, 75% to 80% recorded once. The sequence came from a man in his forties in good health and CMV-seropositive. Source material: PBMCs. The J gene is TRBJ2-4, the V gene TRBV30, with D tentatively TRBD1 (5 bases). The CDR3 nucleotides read TGTGCCTGGGGACAAGGTGGGGCCAAAAACATTCAGTACTTC. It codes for CAWGQGGAKNIQYF. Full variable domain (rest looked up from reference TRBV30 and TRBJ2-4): SQTIHQWPATLVQPVGSPLSLECTVEGTSNPNLYWYRQAAGRGLQLLFYSVGIGQISSEVPQNLSASRPQDRQFILSSKKLLLSDSGFYLCAWGQGGAKNIQYFGAGTRLSVL.